The rows below give T cell receptor beta chains drawn from one sample of a study of PD-1 blockade in classical Hodgkin lymphoma. Profiling relied on immunoSEQ multiplex PCR, and the TCRdb table lists in-frame clones only, not all of them. This repertoire shows under 30,000 clones, over 70% found once; its top ten account for 3% to 4%. Sequences were derived from peripheral blood mononuclear cells (PBMCs), sampled before the second cycle of nivolumab. The receptors shown here come from a human donor with classical Hodgkin lymphoma. Each CDR3 is given with its conserved first and last residue. The order of the fields is clone size, J gene, D gene, V gene, CDR3 DNA, CDR3 protein. D genes are given only for firm matches. Clone size is stated in some rows and not others, as once, few, many or a class when expanded.

size: few
J: TRBJ1-4
D: .
V: TRBV19
DNA: TGTGCCAGTAGTATAAGCAGGGCCCATGCTGAAAAACTGTTTTTT
CDR3: CASSISRAHAEKLFF

size: .
J: TRBJ2-3
D: .
V: TRBV27
DNA: TGTGCCAGCAGTTCGCCCGGGACGGGCACAGATACGCAGTATTTT
CDR3: CASSSPGTGTDTQYF

size: .
J: TRBJ2-2
D: TRBD1
V: TRBV6-1
DNA: TGTGCCAGCAGTGAATTGGACAGGGTCACCGGGGAGCTGTTTTTT
CDR3: CASSELDRVTGELFF

size: .
J: TRBJ1-5
D: .
V: TRBV11-2
DNA: TGTGCCAGCAGCTTAACCAGGGGAGGCAATCAGCCCCAGCATTTT
CDR3: CASSLTRGGNQPQHF

size: few
J: TRBJ2-7
D: .
V: TRBV4-3
DNA: TGCGCCAGCAGCCAAGAAGTCTGGGGGCGGAACTACGAGCAGTACTTC
CDR3: CASSQEVWGRNYEQYF

size: .
J: TRBJ1-2
D: .
V: TRBV10-3
DNA: TGTGCCATCAGTGAATCGGGCCTATTAATCAACTATGGCTACACCTTC
CDR3: CAISESGLLINYGYTF

size: .
J: TRBJ2-2
D: .
V: TRBV2
DNA: TGTGCCAGCAGTGTTGACGGATCGAACACCGGGGAGCTGTTTTTT
CDR3: CASSVDGSNTGELFF

size: .
J: TRBJ1-4
D: .
V: TRBV2
DNA: TGTGCCAGCAGTGTATCGCCCCAAACAGGGGAAAAACTGTTTTTT
CDR3: CASSVSPQTGEKLFF

size: .
J: TRBJ1-3
D: .
V: TRBV4-1
DNA: TGCGCCAGCAGCCAAGGGGAGGGAGGAGACACCATATATTTT
CDR3: CASSQGEGGDTIYF

size: .
J: TRBJ2-3
D: .
V: TRBV19
DNA: TGTGCCAGTAGTATCGGTCTCCGTCTTACAGATACGCAGTATTTT
CDR3: CASSIGLRLTDTQYF

size: .
J: TRBJ2-7
D: .
V: TRBV6-5
DNA: TGTGCCAGCAGTTACTCGAACAGGGTGGGGGTCGAGCAGTACTTC
CDR3: CASSYSNRVGVEQYF

size: once
J: TRBJ2-5
D: TRBD1
V: TRBV7-9
DNA: TGTGCCAGCAGCTCCCCATGGGGACAGGGGGAAGAGACCCAGTACTTC
CDR3: CASSSPWGQGEETQYF

size: once
J: TRBJ2-1
D: .
V: TRBV5-1
DNA: TGCGCCAGCAGGGAGGGTAGCTCCTACAATGAGCAGTTCTTC
CDR3: CASREGSSYNEQFF

size: .
J: TRBJ1-5
D: .
V: TRBV28
DNA: TGTGCCAGCAGTTTGGGGGTTCTGGGGCAGCCCCAGCATTTT
CDR3: CASSLGVLGQPQHF

size: once
J: TRBJ1-3
D: .
V: TRBV6-1
DNA: TGTGCCAGCAGCTGGTTCATGGGAAACACCATATATTTT
CDR3: CASSWFMGNTIYF

size: .
J: TRBJ2-6
D: .
V: TRBV7-2
DNA: TGTGCCAGCAGCTTTCAAGTCGGGACCTCTGGGGCCAACGTCCTGACTTTC
CDR3: CASSFQVGTSGANVLTF

size: few
J: TRBJ2-5
D: .
V: TRBV12-5
DNA: TGTGCTAGTGGTTCGACAGACGACCTCCTGGAAGAGACCCAGTACTTC
CDR3: CASGSTDDLLEETQYF

size: .
J: TRBJ2-2
D: TRBD1
V: TRBV5-1
DNA: TGCGCCAGCAGCTCCATCCTACAGGGGACCGGGGAGCTGTTTTTT
CDR3: CASSSILQGTGELFF

size: .
J: TRBJ1-4
D: .
V: TRBV29-1
DNA: TGCAGCGTAGAACTCCGGGACGGTAATGAAAAACTGTTTTTT
CDR3: CSVELRDGNEKLFF

size: once
J: TRBJ1-2
D: TRBD1
V: TRBV19
DNA: TGTGCCAGTAGTATAGATGGAATCGGGACAGCCTTAGAAGGCTACACCTTC
CDR3: CASSIDGIGTALEGYTF

size: .
J: TRBJ1-2
D: TRBD1
V: TRBV15
DNA: TGTGCCACCAGCAGAGATCGGGCAGGGGGCGATGGCTACACCTTC
CDR3: CATSRDRAGGDGYTF

size: .
J: TRBJ2-1
D: .
V: TRBV7-9
DNA: TGTGCCAGCAGCTTAGTCGGGGGTACCTACAATGAGCAGTTCTTC
CDR3: CASSLVGGTYNEQFF

size: .
J: TRBJ2-1
D: TRBD2
V: TRBV9
DNA: TGTGCCAGCAGCGTAATAGCGGGGGGCTTCAATGAGCAGTTCTTC
CDR3: CASSVIAGGFNEQFF

size: .
J: TRBJ2-1
D: TRBD2
V: TRBV28
DNA: TGTGCCAGCAGTTTGGCACTAGCGGAAAGGTACAATGAGCAGTTCTTC
CDR3: CASSLALAERYNEQFF

size: .
J: TRBJ2-1
D: .
V: TRBV4-1
DNA: TGCGCCAGCAGCCAAGCCCTAGACCCTACTTACAATGAGCAGTTCTTC
CDR3: CASSQALDPTYNEQFF

size: .
J: TRBJ1-1
D: .
V: TRBV28
DNA: TGTGCCAGCAGAAAAAGGTCGCCCACTGAAGCTTTCTTT
CDR3: CASRKRSPTEAFF

size: .
J: TRBJ2-1
D: TRBD1
V: TRBV6-5
DNA: TGTGCCAGCAGCGATTCAGGGGGCTGGCAGTTCTTC
CDR3: CASSDSGGWQFF

size: few
J: TRBJ1-1
D: TRBD1
V: TRBV18
DNA: TGTGCCAGCTCACAACAGGGACAGGGGGACACTGAAGCTTTCTTT
CDR3: CASSQQGQGDTEAFF

size: .
J: TRBJ1-1
D: .
V: TRBV18
DNA: TGTGCCAGCTCACTGACAGGCTTAGACATGAACACTGAAGCTTTCTTT
CDR3: CASSLTGLDMNTEAFF

size: .
J: TRBJ2-7
D: TRBD1
V: TRBV11-2
DNA: TGTGCCAGCAGCTTGGACAGGTCCCCCTCCTACGAGCAGTACTTC
CDR3: CASSLDRSPSYEQYF

size: .
J: TRBJ1-4
D: .
V: TRBV21-1
DNA: TGTGCCAGCAGCAAAGAAGGACGGACTAATGAAAAACTGTTTTTT
CDR3: CASSKEGRTNEKLFF

size: .
J: TRBJ2-1
D: .
V: TRBV29-1
DNA: TGCAGCGGGTCCGAATCCTACAATGAGCAGTTCTTC
CDR3: CSGSESYNEQFF

size: once
J: TRBJ2-7
D: TRBD2
V: TRBV2
DNA: TGTGCCAGCAGTAATAGCGGGAGGGCCGCCACCTACGAGCAGTACTTC
CDR3: CASSNSGRAATYEQYF

size: .
J: TRBJ2-3
D: TRBD1
V: TRBV5-1
DNA: TGCGCCAGCAGACTTACAGGGGGAGATACGCAGTATTTT
CDR3: CASRLTGGDTQYF

size: .
J: TRBJ1-2
D: .
V: TRBV19
DNA: TGTGCCAGTAGTATAGACGGGGACACGAGAGGCTACACCTTC
CDR3: CASSIDGDTRGYTF

size: .
J: TRBJ2-7
D: .
V: TRBV7-9
DNA: TGTGCCAGCAGTTCTCAGGGGCACGAGCAGTACTTC
CDR3: CASSSQGHEQYF

size: .
J: TRBJ1-2
D: .
V: TRBV28
DNA: TGTGCCAGCAGTTTCGGACAGTTATCTAACTATGGCTACACCTTC
CDR3: CASSFGQLSNYGYTF

size: .
J: TRBJ1-4
D: TRBD1
V: TRBV18
DNA: TGTGCCAGCTCACCCCGGGACAGGGAGATTGAAAAACTGTTTTTT
CDR3: CASSPRDREIEKLFF

size: .
J: TRBJ2-7
D: .
V: TRBV1
DNA: TGCACCAGACACCTTAGGAGAGAGGGGGGAGAGCAGTACTTC
CDR3: CTRHLRREGGEQYF

size: .
J: TRBJ2-2
D: TRBD1
V: TRBV12-5
DNA: TGTGCTAGTGGGACAGGGGTCGGCGGGGAGCTGTTTTTT
CDR3: CASGTGVGGELFF

size: .
J: TRBJ2-1
D: TRBD2
V: TRBV7-9
DNA: TGTGCCAGCAGTACGGCAGGGCCTAGCGGGGGTAGCTCCTACAATGAGCAGTTCTTC
CDR3: CASSTAGPSGGSSYNEQFF

size: medium-sized
J: TRBJ1-2
D: .
V: TRBV6-6
DNA: TGTGCCAGCAGTTACTCCAAGCTGACAGGAGATTATGGCTACACCTTC
CDR3: CASSYSKLTGDYGYTF

size: .
J: TRBJ2-7
D: TRBD1
V: TRBV15
DNA: TGTGCCACCAGCCAGGACAGGGTCGGGGAGCAGTACTTC
CDR3: CATSQDRVGEQYF

size: .
J: TRBJ1-5
D: .
V: TRBV30
DNA: TGTGCCTGGAGTCACACCGGACATAGCAATCAGCCCCAGCATTTT
CDR3: CAWSHTGHSNQPQHF

size: .
J: TRBJ1-1
D: .
V: TRBV6-5
DNA: TGTGCCAGCAGTTACTTATCAGAGTGGGGCACTGAAGCTTTCTTT
CDR3: CASSYLSEWGTEAFF

size: .
J: TRBJ1-4
D: TRBD1
V: TRBV2
DNA: TGTGCCAGCAGTGATACAGGGGGCACTGAAAAACTGTTTTTT
CDR3: CASSDTGGTEKLFF